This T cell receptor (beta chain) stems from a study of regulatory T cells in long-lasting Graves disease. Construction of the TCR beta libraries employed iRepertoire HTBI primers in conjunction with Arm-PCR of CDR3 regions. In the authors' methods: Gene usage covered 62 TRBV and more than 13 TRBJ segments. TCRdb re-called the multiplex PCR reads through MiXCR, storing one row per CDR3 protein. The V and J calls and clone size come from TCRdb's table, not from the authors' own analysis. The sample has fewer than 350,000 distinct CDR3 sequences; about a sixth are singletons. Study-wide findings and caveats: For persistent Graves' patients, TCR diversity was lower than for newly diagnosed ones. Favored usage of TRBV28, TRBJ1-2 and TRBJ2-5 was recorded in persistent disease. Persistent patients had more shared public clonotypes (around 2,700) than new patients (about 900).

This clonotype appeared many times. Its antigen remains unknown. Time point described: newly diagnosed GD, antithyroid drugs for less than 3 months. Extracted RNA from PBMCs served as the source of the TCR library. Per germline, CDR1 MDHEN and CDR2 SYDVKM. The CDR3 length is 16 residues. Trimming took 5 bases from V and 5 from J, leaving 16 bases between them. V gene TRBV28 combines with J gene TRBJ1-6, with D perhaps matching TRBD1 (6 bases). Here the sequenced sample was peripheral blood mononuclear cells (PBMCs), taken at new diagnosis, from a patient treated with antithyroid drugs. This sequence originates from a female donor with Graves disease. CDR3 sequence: CASSPRTEPNNSPLHF. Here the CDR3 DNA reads TGTGCCAGCAGTCCGCGGACAGAACCAAATAATTCACCCCTCCACTTT. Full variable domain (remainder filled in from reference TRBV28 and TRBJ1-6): DVKVTQSSRYLVKRTGEKVFLECVQDMDHENMFWYRQDPGLGLRLIYFSYDVKMKEKGDIPEGYSVSREKKERFSLILESASTNQTSMYLCASSPRTEPNNSPLHFGNGTRLTVT.